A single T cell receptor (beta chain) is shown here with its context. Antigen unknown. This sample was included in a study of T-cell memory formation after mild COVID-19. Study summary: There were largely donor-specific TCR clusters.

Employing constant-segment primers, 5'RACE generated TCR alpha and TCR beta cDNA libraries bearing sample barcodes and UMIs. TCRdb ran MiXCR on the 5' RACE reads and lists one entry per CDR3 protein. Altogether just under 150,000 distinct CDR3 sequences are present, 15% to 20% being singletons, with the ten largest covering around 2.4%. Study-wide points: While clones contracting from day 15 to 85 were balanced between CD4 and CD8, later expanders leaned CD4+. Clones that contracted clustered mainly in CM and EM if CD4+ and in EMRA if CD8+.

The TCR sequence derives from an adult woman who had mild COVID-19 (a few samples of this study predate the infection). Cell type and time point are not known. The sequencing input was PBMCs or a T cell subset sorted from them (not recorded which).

CDR3 in amino acids: CASSEGLRGTQYF. CDR3 sequence (DNA): TGTGCCAGCAGCGAGGGACTAAGGGGGACCCAGTACTTC. This chain joins TRBV9 and TRBJ2-5; 7 nucleotides line up with TRBD2. Per the germline V gene, CDR1 is SGDLS and CDR2 is YYNGEE. V shed 3 bases and J 7 bases; nucleotides not matched to a gene: 6. The CDR3 covers 13 residues.